A single sample is the source of the 25 T cell receptor beta chains below, sequenced in a study of T-cell reconstitution after alpha-beta-depleted transplantation in children. The TCRbeta library was prepared with unique molecular identifiers. Each CDR3 protein is one row after TCRdb ran MiXCR on the PCR reads. The sample holds some 300,000 distinct CDR3 sequences, roughly 9.1% seen once. The material was PBMCs, obtained before TCRalphabeta/CD19-depleted stem cell transplant. The receptor source for this set is a boy younger than two with acute myeloid leukemia, due to receive a stem cell transplant.

This clonotype was counted many times. The gene calls are TRBV12-5 and TRBJ2-1; no definite D call. Trimming removed 5 bases from V and 10 bases from J, with 9 bases in between. The length of the CDR3 is 11 residues. Germline V CDR1 and CDR2: LGHNT, FRNRAP. As DNA, the CDR3 is TGTGCTAGTGGTATCCTCCCAGAGCAGTTCTTC. It yields the protein CASGILPEQFF.

The V call is TRBV20-1, the J call TRBJ2-5, with TRBD2 as a possible D gene (6 bases). CDR3 length equals 14 residues. Between the trimmed V and J ends, which lost 5 bases and 0 bases, there was a span of 13 bases. Germline loops: CDR1 DFQATT, CDR2 SNEGSKA (reference sequence). For the CDR3, the DNA is TGCAGTGCTCCACTAGCTGTGTACCAAGAGACCCAGTACTTC. Protein sequence: CSAPLAVYQETQYF.

This clonotype was picked up many times. V and J are TRBV25-1 and TRBJ1-3; D not resolved. Deletions cut 1 base from V and 4 bases from J, with 8 bases between. CDR3 size: 14 residues. Germline-derived CDR1 and CDR2 are MGHDK and SYGVNS. The CDR3 bases are TGTGCCAGCAGTGAATTGGGAGGGGGAAACACCATATATTTT. Amino acids: CASSELGGGNTIYF.

Many counts were recorded for this clonotype. The chain carries TRBV7-9 and TRBJ2-5; no firm D call. V lost 5 bases, J lost 5 bases, and 15 bases lay in between. This CDR3 has 14 amino acids. CDR1 SEHNR and CDR2 FQNEAQ come from the germline V gene (reference sequence). CDR3: CASSPFLDWETQYF. CDR3 bases: TGTGCCAGCAGCCCCTTTCTCGATTGGGAGACCCAGTACTTC.

This clonotype was counted ten times or more. The rearrangement uses TRBV5-1 and TRBJ1-3, with TRBD1 matching over 7 bases. In germline, CDR1 is SGHRS, CDR2 YFSETQ. Trimming at V came to 4 bases and at J to 1 base, leaving 5 bases not matched to a gene. The CDR3 runs to 15 residues. CDR3 loop: CASSAGTDSGNTIYF. CDR3 DNA sequence: TGCGCCAGCAGCGCGGGGACAGATTCTGGAAACACCATATATTTT.

This clonotype has a count of ten or more. V gene TRBV7-9 combines with J gene TRBJ2-5, with D perhaps being TRBD1 or TRBD2 (6 bases each). The CDR3 runs 15 residues. Germline V lookup: CDR1 SEHNR, CDR2 FQNEAQ (reference sequence). The V end was cut by 1 base, the J end by 1 base, with 10 bases between. CDR3 region: CASSLVWGAQETQYF. The CDR3 nucleotides read TGTGCCAGCAGCTTAGTCTGGGGGGCCCAAGAGACCCAGTACTTC.

This clonotype was seen at least ten times. The chain couples TRBV9 to TRBJ1-1; D gene uncertain. Per the germline V gene, CDR1 is SGDLS and CDR2 is YYNGEE. V lost 0 bases and J 1 base, leaving 4 bases between the germline ends. This CDR3 has 13 residues. CDR3 sequence: CASSVEENTEAFF. The CDR3, as DNA: TGTGCCAGCAGCGTAGAGGAGAACACTGAAGCTTTCTTT. Complete variable domain (other parts from reference TRBV9 and TRBJ1-1): DSGVTQTPKHLITATGQRVTLRCSPRSGDLSVYWYQQSLDQGLQFLIQYYNGEERAKGNILERFSAQQFPDLHSELNLSSLELGDSALYFCASSVEENTEAFFGQGTRLTVV.

This clonotype was picked up many times. The chain joins TRBV5-1 to TRBJ2-7; 8 bases fit TRBD1. Germline-derived CDR1 and CDR2 are SGHRS and YFSETQ. V was pared by 0 bases and J by 10 bases, with 9 bases of the junction left unmatched. The CDR3 runs to 14 residues. CDR3 in amino acids: CASSLVGTGMGQYF. Written as DNA, the CDR3 is TGCGCCAGCAGCTTGGTGGGGACAGGTATGGGACAGTACTTC.

This clonotype was recorded many times. The chain links TRBV19 to TRBJ2-1; D gene ambiguous. V dropped 1 base and J dropped 6 bases, with 10 bases sitting between them. Germline-derived CDR1 and CDR2 are LNHDA and SQIVND (reference sequence). The CDR3 is 14 residues long. This chain's CDR3 is CASSIVVSPNEQFF. The CDR3 DNA follows: TGTGCCAGTAGTATAGTCGTCAGCCCCAATGAGCAGTTCTTC.

Worth noting for this clonotype: Here the CDR3 omits its conserved ending phenylalanine or tryptophan, so a read error is the likely source. The rearrangement joins TRBV10-3 to TRBJ1-2, with D uncertain. V was pared by 3 bases and J by 4 bases, with 3 bases between. Germline-derived CDR1 and CDR2 are ENHRY and SYGVKD. This CDR3 has 11 amino acids. The CDR3 DNA follows: TGTGCCATCAGTGAATCCTATGGCTACACCTCC. As protein: CAISESYGYTS.

This clonotype was detected ten times or more. The J gene is TRBJ2-6, the V gene TRBV19; D unresolved. V lost 3 bases, J lost 2 bases, and 5 bases lay in between. In germline, CDR1 is LNHDA, CDR2 SQIVND (reference sequence). This CDR3 spans 14 amino acids. DNA for the CDR3: TGTGCCAGTAGTATTCGGACTGGGGCCAACGTCCTGACTTTC. It encodes CASSIRTGANVLTF.

As for this clonotype: A much larger clone differs by one base, so this may be a read error. The rearrangement links TRBV7-9 to TRBJ2-3, with a weak D call TRBD1 (5 bases). The CDR3 is 17 residues long. The V gene's germline CDR1 is SEHNR and CDR2 FQNEAQ (reference sequence). The CDR3 sequence is CASILWYWGWSTDTQYF. The CDR3 bases are TGTGCCAGCATCTTATGGTACTGGGGCTGGAGCACAGATACGCAGTATTTT.

This clonotype was observed many times. The chain employs TRBV3-1 and TRBJ2-1, with D perhaps TRBD1 (6 bases). Deletions cut 0 bases from V and 1 base from J, with 7 bases between. The CDR3 length is 15 residues. Per germline, CDR1 LGHDT and CDR2 YNNKEL (reference sequence). CDR3 loop: CASSQDTGSYNEQFF. The CDR3 bases are TGTGCCAGCAGCCAAGACACAGGGTCCTACAATGAGCAGTTCTTC.

This chain joins TRBV7-8 and TRBJ2-7, with D possibly matching TRBD2 (7 bases). Germline V gene sequence: CDR1 SGHVS, CDR2 FQNEAQ. The CDR3 spans 15 residues. V lost 1 base and J lost 1, with 11 bases in between. The CDR3 nucleotides are TGTGCCAGCAGCTTAGGGGGGGGACATTCCTACGAGCAGTACTTC. It encodes CASSLGGGHSYEQYF.

The chain carries TRBV20-1 and TRBJ1-5; 7 bases are a match to TRBD1. The CDR3 runs to 14 residues. V shed 6 bases and J 3 bases; nucleotides not matched to a gene: 8. The germline V gene encodes CDR1 DFQATT and CDR2 SNEGSKA (reference sequence). Here the CDR3 DNA reads TGCAGTGCCAGTGGGACAGCGATCAATCAGCCCCAGCATTTT. It encodes CSASGTAINQPQHF.

A note on this clonotype: The germline gene is not matched at one end of the junction; a read error may be the cause. The chain is built from TRBV12-3 or TRBV12-4 and TRBJ2-2, with D possibly matching TRBD1 (5 bases). The CDR3 length is 15 residues. As DNA, the CDR3 is TGTGCCAGCCTCTTTAGGTCAGGGAACACCGGTGAGCTGTTTTTT. Amino acids: CASLFRSGNTGELFF.

This clonotype has more than one count but fewer than ten. V gene TRBV5-5 combines with J gene TRBJ2-7, with D possibly called TRBD1 or TRBD2 (6 bases each). CDR1 and CDR2 from the germline V gene are SGHKS and YYEKEE (reference sequence). V lost 2 bases to trimming and J lost 2 bases, with 14 bases between them. The CDR3 has 15 amino acids. The CDR3 protein is CASSLPGGRTYEQYF. CDR3 bases: TGTGCCAGCAGCTTACCCGGGGGCAGGACCTACGAGCAGTACTTC.

This clonotype turned up a few times. The gene calls are TRBV25-1 and TRBJ2-5; 8 bases map to TRBD2. The trim removed 0 bases at V and 5 bases at J, leaving 11 bases unmatched. The germline gives CDR1 MGHDK, CDR2 SYGVNS. CDR3 length equals 17 residues. As DNA, the CDR3 is TGTGCCAGCAGTGAATATGGTCTCCGGGGGGGCGGGGAGACCCAGTACTTC. Translated: CASSEYGLRGGGETQYF.

This clonotype was recorded many times. The chain recombines TRBV3-1 with TRBJ2-3; D gene ambiguous. The germline V and J ends were trimmed by 1 base and 4 bases, with 6 bases remaining between them. CDR1 LGHDT and CDR2 YNNKEL come from the germline V gene (reference sequence). The CDR3 is made up of 13 amino acids. CDR3 in amino acids: CASSQAGSDTQYF. For the CDR3, the DNA is TGTGCCAGCAGCCAAGCGGGTTCAGATACGCAGTATTTT.

This clonotype was seen at least ten times. The rearrangement joins TRBV20-1 to TRBJ1-6, with 7 positions matching TRBD1. Germline V lookup: CDR1 DFQATT, CDR2 SNEGSKA (reference sequence). With 1 base clipped from V and 6 bases from J, the junction kept 6 bases outside the gene matches. The CDR3 runs 15 residues. The CDR3 is CSARVSGTVNSPLHF. CDR3 nucleotide sequence: TGCAGTGCTAGAGTTTCCGGGACAGTTAATTCACCCCTCCACTTT.

This clonotype showed up just a few times. The chain couples TRBV5-1 to TRBJ2-1, with 10 bases aligning to TRBD2. The CDR3 is made up of 16 amino acids. With 0 bases clipped from V and 4 bases from J, the junction kept 4 bases outside the gene matches. The germline V gene has CDR1 SGHRS and CDR2 YFSETQ. CDR3 sequence reads: CASSLEASGGYNEQFF. CDR3 coding DNA: TGCGCCAGCAGCTTGGAGGCTAGCGGGGGTTACAATGAGCAGTTCTTC. The variable domain in full, with the rest retrieved from reference TRBV5-1 and TRBJ2-1, is KAGVTQTPRYLIKTRGQQVTLSCSPISGHRSVSWYQQTPGQGLQFLFEYFSETQRNKGNFPGRFSGRQFSNSRSEMNVSTLELGDSALYLCASSLEASGGYNEQFFGPGTRLTVL.

For this clonotype: This could be a read error, since a much larger clone is one nucleotide away. V and J are TRBV6-2 or TRBV6-3 and TRBJ2-5; TRBD2 is a possible D gene (6 bases). CDR3 length: 14 residues. The germline V gene has CDR1 MNHEY and CDR2 SVGEGT. The CDR3 sequence: CASNRRGLQETRYF. CDR3 bases: TGTGCCAGCAACCGCCGGGGACTCCAAGAGACCCGGTACTTC.

This clonotype has ten or more counts. The V call is TRBV7-2, the J call TRBJ2-7; 11 positions match TRBD2. The CDR3 extends over 14 amino acids. V shed 5 bases, J shed 4 bases, and the junction held 4 bases outside the gene matches. The germline CDR1 and CDR2 sequences are SGHTA and FQGNSA. The CDR3 is CASSITSGGYEQYF. CDR3 in DNA: TGTGCCAGCAGCATTACTAGCGGGGGATACGAGCAGTACTTC.

This clonotype was found many times. This chain joins TRBV5-1 and TRBJ1-6; tentative D call: TRBD1 (6 bases). From germline, CDR1 is SGHRS and CDR2 YFSETQ. The CDR3 length is 14 residues. The V gene lost 3 bases and the J gene lost 7 bases, with 11 bases spanning the gap. CDR3 nucleotide sequence: TGCGCCAGCAGCTCCCGCAGGGGAAATTCACCCCTCCACTTT. It translates to CASSSRRGNSPLHF.

Many counts were recorded for this clonotype. The V gene is TRBV18, the J gene TRBJ2-5; 9 nucleotides align to TRBD2. After removal of 3 bases from V and 2 bases from J, the junction contained 7 bases not matched to a gene. The germline CDR1 and CDR2 sequences are KGHSH and LQKENI. CDR3 size: 16 residues. The CDR3 region is CASSPQLAGSQETQYF. The CDR3 region has the DNA TGTGCCAGCTCACCGCAACTAGCGGGTTCACAAGAGACCCAGTACTTC.